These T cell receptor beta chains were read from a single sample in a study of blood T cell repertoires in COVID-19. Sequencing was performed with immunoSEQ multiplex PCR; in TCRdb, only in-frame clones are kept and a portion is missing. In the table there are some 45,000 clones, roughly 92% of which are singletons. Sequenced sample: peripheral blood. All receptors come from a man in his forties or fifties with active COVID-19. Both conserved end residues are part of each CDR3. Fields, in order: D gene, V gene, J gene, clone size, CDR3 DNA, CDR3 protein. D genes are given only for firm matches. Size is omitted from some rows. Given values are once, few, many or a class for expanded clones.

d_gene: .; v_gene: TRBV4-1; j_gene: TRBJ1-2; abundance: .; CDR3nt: TGCGCCAGCAGCCAAGAGAGGAACAGGGTGGGCTATGGCTACACCTTC; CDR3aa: CASSQERNRVGYGYTF
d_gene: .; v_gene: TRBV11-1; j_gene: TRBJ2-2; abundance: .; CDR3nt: TGTGCCATCGCCTTAAGCGGATCGACCGGGGAGCTGTTTTTT; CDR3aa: CAIALSGSTGELFF
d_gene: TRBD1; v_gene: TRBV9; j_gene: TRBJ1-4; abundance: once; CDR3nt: TGTGCCAGCAGCGTAGATAGAGGGCAGGGGGGAGAAAAACTGTTTTTT; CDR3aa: CASSVDRGQGGEKLFF
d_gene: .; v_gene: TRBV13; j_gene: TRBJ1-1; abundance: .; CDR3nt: TGTGCCAGCAGCCCTCCCGTTCCCACTGAAGCTTTCTTT; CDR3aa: CASSPPVPTEAFF
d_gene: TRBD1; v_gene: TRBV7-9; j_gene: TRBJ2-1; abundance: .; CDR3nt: TGTGCCAGCAGCCCCCAGGACAGGTACAATGAGCAGTTCTTC; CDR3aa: CASSPQDRYNEQFF
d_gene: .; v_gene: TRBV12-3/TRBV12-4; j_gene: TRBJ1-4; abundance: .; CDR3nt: TGTGCCAGCGGGTCCCGAGAGGAGGAAAAACTGTTTTTT; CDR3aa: CASGSREEEKLFF
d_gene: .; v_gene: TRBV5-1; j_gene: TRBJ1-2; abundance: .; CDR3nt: TGCGCCAGCAGCGCCGGGACAAGCTATGGCTACACCTTC; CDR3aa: CASSAGTSYGYTF
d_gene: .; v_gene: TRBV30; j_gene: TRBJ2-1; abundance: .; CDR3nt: TGTGCCTGGAGGGTTTTAGGCGGGAACGTTTATGAGCAGTTCTTC; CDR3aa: CAWRVLGGNVYEQFF
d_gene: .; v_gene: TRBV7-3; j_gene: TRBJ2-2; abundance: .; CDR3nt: TGTGCCAGCAGCTTCCCCCCGGGAATAGGGAAAACCGGGGAGCTGTTTTTT; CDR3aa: CASSFPPGIGKTGELFF
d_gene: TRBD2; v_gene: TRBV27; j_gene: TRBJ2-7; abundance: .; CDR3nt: TGTGCCAGCAGTGGGGCGGGGGGTTCCTACGAGCAGTACTTC; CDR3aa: CASSGAGGSYEQYF
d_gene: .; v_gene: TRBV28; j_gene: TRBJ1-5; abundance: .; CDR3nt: TGTGCCAGTATCCCGGACAGCTATAGCAATCAGCCCCAGCATTTT; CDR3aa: CASIPDSYSNQPQHF
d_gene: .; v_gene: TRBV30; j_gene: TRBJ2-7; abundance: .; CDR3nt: TGTGCCTGGAGTGCCCAGGTCTCCTACGAGCAGTACTTC; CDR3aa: CAWSAQVSYEQYF
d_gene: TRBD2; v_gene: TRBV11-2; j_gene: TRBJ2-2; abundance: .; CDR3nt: TGTGCCAGCAATACCGGGACTAGCGTCGCCGGGGAGCTGTTTTTT; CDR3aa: CASNTGTSVAGELFF
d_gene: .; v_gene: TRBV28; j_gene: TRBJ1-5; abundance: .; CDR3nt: TGTGCCAGCAGCCCAGGGGACAATAGCAATCAGCCCCAGCATTTT; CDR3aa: CASSPGDNSNQPQHF
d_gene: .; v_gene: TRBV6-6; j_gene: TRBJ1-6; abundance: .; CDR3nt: TGTGCCAGCAGTTTGGGAGCCGATAATTCACCCCTCCACTTT; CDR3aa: CASSLGADNSPLHF
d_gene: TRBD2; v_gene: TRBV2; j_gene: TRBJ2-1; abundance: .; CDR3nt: TGTGCCAGCACCGAGACTAGCATTTACAATGAGCAGTTCTTC; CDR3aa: CASTETSIYNEQFF
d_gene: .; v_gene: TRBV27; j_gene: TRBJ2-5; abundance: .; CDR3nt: TGTGCCAGCAGTCCGGACACGCCGGAGGAGACCCAGTACTTC; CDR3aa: CASSPDTPEETQYF
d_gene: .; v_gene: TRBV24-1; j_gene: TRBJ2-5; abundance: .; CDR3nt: TGTGCCACCAGTGGGAATAGAGGGAATCAAGAGACCCAGTACTTC; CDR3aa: CATSGNRGNQETQYF
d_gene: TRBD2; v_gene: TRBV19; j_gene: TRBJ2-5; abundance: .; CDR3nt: TGTGCCAGTAGCGACCTAGCGGGAGGGACTAAAGAGACCCAGTACTTC; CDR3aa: CASSDLAGGTKETQYF
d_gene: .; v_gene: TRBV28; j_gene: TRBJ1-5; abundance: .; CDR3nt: TGTGCCAGCAGTTCACGGCAGCCCCAGCATTTT; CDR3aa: CASSSRQPQHF
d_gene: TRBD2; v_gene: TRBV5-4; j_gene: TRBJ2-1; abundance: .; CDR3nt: TGTGCCAGCAGCCCGGGGGGTACAGGCCCAGAGGGGAATGAGCAGTTCTTC; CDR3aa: CASSPGGTGPEGNEQFF
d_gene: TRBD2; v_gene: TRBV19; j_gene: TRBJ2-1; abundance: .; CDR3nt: TGTGCCAGTAGTATTGTTGCGGGAGCCCAGTTCTTC; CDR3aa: CASSIVAGAQFF
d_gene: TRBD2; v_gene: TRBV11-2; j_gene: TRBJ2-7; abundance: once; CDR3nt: TGTGCCAGCAGCCCTAGCGGGAGGTCCTCCTACGAGCAGTACTTC; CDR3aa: CASSPSGRSSYEQYF
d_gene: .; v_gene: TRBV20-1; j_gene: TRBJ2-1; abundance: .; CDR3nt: TGCAGTGCCTTTCAGTACAATGAGCAGTTCTTC; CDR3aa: CSAFQYNEQFF
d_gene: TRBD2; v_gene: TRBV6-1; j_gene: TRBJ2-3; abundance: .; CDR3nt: TGTTCCCGGGTCCCAGCGGGTCGCGGGAGGGAGACGCAGTATTTT; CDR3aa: CSRVPAGRGRETQYF
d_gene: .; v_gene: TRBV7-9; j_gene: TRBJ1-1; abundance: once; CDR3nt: TGTGCCAGCAGCCCCGGGAGTTTGAACACTGAAGCTTTCTTT; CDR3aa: CASSPGSLNTEAFF
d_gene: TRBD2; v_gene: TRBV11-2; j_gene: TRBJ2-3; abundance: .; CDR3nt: TGTGCCAGCAGCTCCTCGCGGGGAGGGGTAGATACGCAGTATTTT; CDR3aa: CASSSSRGGVDTQYF
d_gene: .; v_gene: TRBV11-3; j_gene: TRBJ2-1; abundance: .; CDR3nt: TGTGCCAGCAGCTTAGATGGACGGGATAGAGTCCATGAGCAGTTCTTC; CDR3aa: CASSLDGRDRVHEQFF
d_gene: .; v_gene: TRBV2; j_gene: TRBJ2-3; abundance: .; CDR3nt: TGTGCCAGCAGTGAAGGACAAGTCGGCAACACAGATACGCAGTATTTT; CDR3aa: CASSEGQVGNTDTQYF
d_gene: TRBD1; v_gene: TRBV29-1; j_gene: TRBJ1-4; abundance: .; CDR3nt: TGCAGCGTCATCCCGGGACAGACCAATGAAAAACTGTTTTTT; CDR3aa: CSVIPGQTNEKLFF
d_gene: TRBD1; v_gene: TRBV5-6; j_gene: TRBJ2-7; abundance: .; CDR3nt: TGTGCCAGCAGCTTGGTAGACAGGGGAACCGAGCAGTACTTC; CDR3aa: CASSLVDRGTEQYF
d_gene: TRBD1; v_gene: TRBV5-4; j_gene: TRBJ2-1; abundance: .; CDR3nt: TGTGCCAGCAGCGCTTCGATATCAGGGGGTGTTGAGCAGTTCTTC; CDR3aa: CASSASISGGVEQFF
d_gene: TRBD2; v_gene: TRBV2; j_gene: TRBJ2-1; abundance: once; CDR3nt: TGTGCCAGCAGTGAAGGGACTAGCCCCTACAATGAGCAGTTCTTC; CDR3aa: CASSEGTSPYNEQFF
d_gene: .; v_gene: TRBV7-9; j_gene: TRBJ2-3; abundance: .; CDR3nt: TGTGCCAGCAGCTTAGCCCGGGGGGCAATAGATACGCAGTATTTT; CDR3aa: CASSLARGAIDTQYF
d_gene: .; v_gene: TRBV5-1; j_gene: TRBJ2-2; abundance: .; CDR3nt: TGCGCCAGCAGCTTGCTCCCTAGCACCGGGGAGCTGTTTTTT; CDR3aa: CASSLLPSTGELFF
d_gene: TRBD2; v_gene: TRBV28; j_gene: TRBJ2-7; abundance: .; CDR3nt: TGTGCCAGCAGTTTACTAACTAGCGGTTTACCCTACGAGCAGTACTTC; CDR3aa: CASSLLTSGLPYEQYF
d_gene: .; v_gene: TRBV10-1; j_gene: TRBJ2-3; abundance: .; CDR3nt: TGCGCCAGCAGTGAAGAGAAGATTAGCACAGATACGCAGTATTTT; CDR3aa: CASSEEKISTDTQYF
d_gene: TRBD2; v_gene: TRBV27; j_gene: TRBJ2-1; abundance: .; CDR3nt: TGTGCCACAAGGGTTTCGGTGTCTAGCGGACACAATGAGCAGTTCTTC; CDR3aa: CATRVSVSSGHNEQFF
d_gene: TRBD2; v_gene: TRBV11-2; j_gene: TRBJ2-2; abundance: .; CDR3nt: TGTGCCAGCAGTAGCGGGTTATTCTATATTGGGGAGCTGTTTTTT; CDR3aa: CASSSGLFYIGELFF
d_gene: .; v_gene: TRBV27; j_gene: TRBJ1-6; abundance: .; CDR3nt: TGTGCCAGCAGTAGATGGGGGGATAATTCACCCCTCCACTTT; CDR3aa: CASSRWGDNSPLHF
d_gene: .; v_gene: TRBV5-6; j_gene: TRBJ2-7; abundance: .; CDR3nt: TGTGCCAGCAGCTTGGCCGGGAGCGAGCAGTACTTC; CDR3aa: CASSLAGSEQYF
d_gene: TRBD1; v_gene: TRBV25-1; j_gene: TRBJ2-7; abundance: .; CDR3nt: TGTGCCAGCAGTGGATCGGACAGGGTGGGATACGAGCAGTACTTC; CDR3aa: CASSGSDRVGYEQYF
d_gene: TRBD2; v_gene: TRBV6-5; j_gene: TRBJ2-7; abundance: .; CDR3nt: TGTGCCAGCAGTTACTCGACTAGCGGGAGGGGTGAGCAGTACTTC; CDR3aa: CASSYSTSGRGEQYF
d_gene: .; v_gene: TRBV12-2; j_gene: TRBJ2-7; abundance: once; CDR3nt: TGTGCAAGTCGCTTAGCTTTACGGGACAGGTTCGTATCAGGGTACGAGCAGTACTTC; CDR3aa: CASRLALRDRFVSGYEQYF
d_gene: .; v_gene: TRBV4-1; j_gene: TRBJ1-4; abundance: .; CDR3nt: TGCGCCAGCAGCCAGCCGGGGGCAACTAATGAAAAACTGTTTTTT; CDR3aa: CASSQPGATNEKLFF
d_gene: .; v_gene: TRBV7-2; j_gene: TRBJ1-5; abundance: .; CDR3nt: TGTGCCAGCAGGTCCTCGAATCAGCCCCAGCATTTT; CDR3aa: CASRSSNQPQHF
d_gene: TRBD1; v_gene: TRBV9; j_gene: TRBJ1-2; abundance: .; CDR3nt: TGTGCCAGCAGCGTAGTGACAGGGTCCGACTACACCTTC; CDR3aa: CASSVVTGSDYTF
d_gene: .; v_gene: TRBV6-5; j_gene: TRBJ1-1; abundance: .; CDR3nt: TGTGCCAGCAGTTATGACGGGTCGAACACTGAAGCTTTCTTT; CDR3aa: CASSYDGSNTEAFF
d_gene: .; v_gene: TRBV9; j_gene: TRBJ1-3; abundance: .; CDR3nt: TGTGCCAGCGGGGGGAACTCTGGAAACACCATATATTTT; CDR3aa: CASGGNSGNTIYF
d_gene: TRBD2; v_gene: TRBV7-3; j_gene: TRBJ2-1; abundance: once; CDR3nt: TGTGCCAGCAGCTTAGGGCGGGGGGCCTACAATGAGCAGTTCTTC; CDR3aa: CASSLGRGAYNEQFF
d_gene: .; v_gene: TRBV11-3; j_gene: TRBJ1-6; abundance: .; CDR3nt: TGTGCCAGCAGCCCACCGACTCCGTCGCCCTATAATTCACCCCTCCACTTT; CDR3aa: CASSPPTPSPYNSPLHF
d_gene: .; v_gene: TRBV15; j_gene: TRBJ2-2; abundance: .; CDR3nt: TGTGCCACCAGCAGAGAGAGACTAGCGAACACCGGGGAGCTGTTTTTT; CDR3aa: CATSRERLANTGELFF
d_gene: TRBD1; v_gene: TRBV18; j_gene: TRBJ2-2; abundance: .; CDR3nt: TGTGCCAGCTCACAGGACAGGAAATCCTTAGAGCTGTTTTTT; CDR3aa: CASSQDRKSLELFF
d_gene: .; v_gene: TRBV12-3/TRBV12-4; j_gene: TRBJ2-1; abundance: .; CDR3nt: TGTGCCAGCAGTTTGAATCCCCCGGGGCAGTTCTTC; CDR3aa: CASSLNPPGQFF
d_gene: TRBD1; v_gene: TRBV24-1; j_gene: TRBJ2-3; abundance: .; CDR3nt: TGTGCCACCAGTGATGAACTCCGGGACAGGGGGCGAGTAGGTACGCAGTATTTT; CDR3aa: CATSDELRDRGRVGTQYF
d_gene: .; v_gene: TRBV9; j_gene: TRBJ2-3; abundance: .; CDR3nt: TGTGCCAGCAGCGTAGGAGGGTATGCAGATACGCAGTATTTT; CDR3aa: CASSVGGYADTQYF
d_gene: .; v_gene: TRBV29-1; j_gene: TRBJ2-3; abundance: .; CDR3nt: TGCAGCGTTGAAGACGTGTCCACAGATACGCAGTATTTT; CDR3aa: CSVEDVSTDTQYF
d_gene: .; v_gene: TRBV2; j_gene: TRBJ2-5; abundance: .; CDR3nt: TGTGCCACCACCCGGGGGTCCCAAGAGACCCAGTACTTC; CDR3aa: CATTRGSQETQYF
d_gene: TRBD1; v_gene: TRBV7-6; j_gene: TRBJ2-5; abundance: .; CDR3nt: TGTGCCAGCAGCGCACATCCCCCGGGACAGGGCGAGACCCAGTACTTC; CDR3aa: CASSAHPPGQGETQYF